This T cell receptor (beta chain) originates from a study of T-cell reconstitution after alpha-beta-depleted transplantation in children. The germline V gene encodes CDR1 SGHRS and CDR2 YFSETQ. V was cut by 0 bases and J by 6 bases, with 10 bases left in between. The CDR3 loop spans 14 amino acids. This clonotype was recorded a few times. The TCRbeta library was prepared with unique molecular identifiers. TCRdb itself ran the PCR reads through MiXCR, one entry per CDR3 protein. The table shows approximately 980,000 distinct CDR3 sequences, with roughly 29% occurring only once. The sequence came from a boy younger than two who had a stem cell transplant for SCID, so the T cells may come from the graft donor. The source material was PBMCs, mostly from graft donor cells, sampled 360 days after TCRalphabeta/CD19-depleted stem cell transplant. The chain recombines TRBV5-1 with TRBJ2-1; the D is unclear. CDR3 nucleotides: TGCGCCAGCAGCTTGGTTTCCTCGGGCAATGAGCAGTTCTTC. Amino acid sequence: CASSLVSSGNEQFF.